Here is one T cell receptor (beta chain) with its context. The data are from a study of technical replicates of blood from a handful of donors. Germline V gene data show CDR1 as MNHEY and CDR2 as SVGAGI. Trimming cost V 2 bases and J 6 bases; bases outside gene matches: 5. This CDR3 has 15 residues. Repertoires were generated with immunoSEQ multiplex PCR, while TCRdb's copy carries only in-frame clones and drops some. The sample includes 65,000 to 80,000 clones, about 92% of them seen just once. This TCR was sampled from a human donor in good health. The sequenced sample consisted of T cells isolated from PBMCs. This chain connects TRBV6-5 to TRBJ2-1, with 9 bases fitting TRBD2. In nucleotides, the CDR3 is TGTGCCAGCAGTTACGGCGGGAGGGCCTTCAATGAGCAGTTCTTC. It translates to CASSYGGRAFNEQFF.